The clone carrying this T cell receptor beta chain was detected a few times. Its target is unknown. The entry originates in a study of shared clonotypes between healthy human individuals. This table comes from immunoSEQ multiplex PCR, and its TCRdb copy is limited to in-frame clones, with some not included. The sample holds approximately 2.5 million clones, around nine tenths seen once. General study results and limits: Even with large depth, rarefaction showed that sorted-subset sequencing was incomplete.

Sequencing used naive CD4+ T cells sorted from blood. This sample's subset: CD45RA+ positively selected. The receptor comes from a man aged 18-30 years in good health.

CDR3 residues: CASSPNAWTANYGYTF. The CDR3 DNA follows: TGTGCCAGCAGCCCCAACGCATGGACAGCTAACTATGGCTACACCTTC. This chain uses TRBV7-9 with TRBJ1-2, with a possible D match to TRBD1 (6 bases). The CDR3 contains 16 residues. Germline V gene data show CDR1 as SEHNR and CDR2 as FQNEAQ (reference sequence). Trimming took 5 bases from V and 0 from J, leaving 16 bases between them.